This entry describes one T cell receptor (beta chain). The germline V gene encodes CDR1 GTSNPN and CDR2 SVGIG (reference sequence). This CDR3 spans 14 amino acids. TRB was amplified by touch-down multiplex PCR, primer pools A and B combined. From the multiplex PCR reads, TCRdb lists one entry per CDR3 protein and no DNA. This table holds 12,000 or so distinct CDR3 sequences. These data originate in a study of T cell clusters in autoimmune cytopenias. TRB amplification used approximately 0.25 ug of peripheral blood genomic DNA. This same sample was also part of a study on T cell repertoires in aging, cancer and after chemotherapy.

The sequencing input was peripheral blood. The rearrangement links TRBV30 to TRBJ2-7. The TCR sequence derives from a human donor in good health. CDR3 in amino acids: CAWSRQEFSYEQYF.